These 8 T cell receptor beta chains share one sample of origin, sequenced in a study of T cells after yellow fever vaccination. TCRdb analysed the 5' RACE reads with MiXCR anew, one entry per CDR3 protein. In the table there are 400,000 or so distinct CDR3 sequences, approximately 10% of which are singletons. The material was PBMCs, obtained on the day of the first yellow fever vaccination. Receptors originate from a man aged 18-30 years who received the YFV17D yellow fever vaccine.

This clonotype has a handful of counts. A read error may account for a junction end that differs from germline. The rearrangement uses TRBV14 and TRBJ1-1; possibly TRBD1 for D (6 bases). CDR3 length: 13 residues. Germline lookup yields CDR1 SGHDN and CDR2 FVKESK. CDR3 loop: CASSQLGAAWILF. Here the CDR3 DNA reads TGTGCCAGCAGCCAATTGGGGGCGGCGTGGATACTCTTT.

This clonotype turned up a few times. The chain is built from TRBV6-1 and TRBJ2-3; D uncertain. The ends were cut back, 6 bases at V and 5 bases at J, with 21 bases in the middle. This CDR3 is built from 16 residues. Germline loops: CDR1 MNHNS, CDR2 SASEGT. CDR3 region: CASRPPGPAWRDTQYF. In DNA, the CDR3 is TGTGCCAGCAGACCCCCGGGCCCTGCATGGAGAGATACGCAGTATTTT.

This clonotype came up many times. Germline is not matched at one junction end, which may reflect a read error. V usage is TRBV7-7 and J usage is TRBJ2-5; 8 nucleotides agree with TRBD1. The CDR3 sequence is 14 residues long. Germline loops: CDR1 SSHAT, CDR2 FNYEAQ (reference sequence). This CDR3 is CASSSGTGRETQYF. The CDR3 DNA reads as TGTGCTAGCAGCTCCGGGACAGGAAGAGAGACCCAGTACTTC.

This clonotype was found a few times. This rearrangement joins TRBV6-5 to TRBJ1-1, with 11 bases matching TRBD1. Losses at the gene ends were 1 base for V and 6 bases for J; bases not matched to a gene: 4. Germline V gives CDR1 MNHEY, CDR2 SVGAGI. This CDR3 has 15 amino acids. The CDR3 DNA reads TGTGCCAGCAGTTACTACGCGGGACAGGGGGCTGAAGCTTTCTTT. The encoded protein is CASSYYAGQGAEAFF.

This clonotype was found a few times. The chain combines TRBV29-1 with TRBJ2-1; TRBD2 agrees at 14 bases. The CDR3 runs 13 residues. With 8 bases clipped from V and 7 bases from J, the junction kept 4 bases outside the gene matches. Germline CDR1 reads SQVTM; CDR2 reads ANQGSEA. CDR3 nucleotide sequence: TGCAGCTTTGGACTAGCGGGGGGTAATGAGCAGTTCTTC. Amino acid sequence: CSFGLAGGNEQFF.

This clonotype came up a few times. The genes are TRBV24-1 and TRBJ1-2; no definite D call. Germline CDR1 and CDR2: KGHDR and SFDVKD. The CDR3 loop spans 12 amino acids. Deletions cut 5 bases from V and 5 bases from J, with 8 bases between. The CDR3 DNA sequence: TGTGCCACCAGTGTTGCAGATTATGGCTACACCTTC. Encoded protein: CATSVADYGYTF.

This chain uses TRBV9 with TRBJ2-3; 7 bases line up with TRBD1. This CDR3 spans 15 amino acids. Germline trimming cut 2 bases from V and 0 bases from J; bases unmatched to any gene: 3. Looked up from germline, CDR1 is SGDLS and CDR2 is YYNGEE. The CDR3 region is CASSVRGRSTDTQYF. The CDR3 DNA follows: TGTGCCAGCAGCGTCAGGGGGAGAAGCACAGATACGCAGTATTTT.

This clonotype was seen a few times. V usage is TRBV12-3 or TRBV12-4 and J usage is TRBJ2-1; D is perhaps TRBD2 (6 bases). The length of the CDR3 is 17 residues. V was cut by 6 bases and J by 0 bases, with 18 bases left in between. The CDR3 DNA reads TGTGCCAGCAGCCCCCTCTCGGGGCGGGGCTCCTACAATGAGCAGTTCTTC. It codes for CASSPLSGRGSYNEQFF.